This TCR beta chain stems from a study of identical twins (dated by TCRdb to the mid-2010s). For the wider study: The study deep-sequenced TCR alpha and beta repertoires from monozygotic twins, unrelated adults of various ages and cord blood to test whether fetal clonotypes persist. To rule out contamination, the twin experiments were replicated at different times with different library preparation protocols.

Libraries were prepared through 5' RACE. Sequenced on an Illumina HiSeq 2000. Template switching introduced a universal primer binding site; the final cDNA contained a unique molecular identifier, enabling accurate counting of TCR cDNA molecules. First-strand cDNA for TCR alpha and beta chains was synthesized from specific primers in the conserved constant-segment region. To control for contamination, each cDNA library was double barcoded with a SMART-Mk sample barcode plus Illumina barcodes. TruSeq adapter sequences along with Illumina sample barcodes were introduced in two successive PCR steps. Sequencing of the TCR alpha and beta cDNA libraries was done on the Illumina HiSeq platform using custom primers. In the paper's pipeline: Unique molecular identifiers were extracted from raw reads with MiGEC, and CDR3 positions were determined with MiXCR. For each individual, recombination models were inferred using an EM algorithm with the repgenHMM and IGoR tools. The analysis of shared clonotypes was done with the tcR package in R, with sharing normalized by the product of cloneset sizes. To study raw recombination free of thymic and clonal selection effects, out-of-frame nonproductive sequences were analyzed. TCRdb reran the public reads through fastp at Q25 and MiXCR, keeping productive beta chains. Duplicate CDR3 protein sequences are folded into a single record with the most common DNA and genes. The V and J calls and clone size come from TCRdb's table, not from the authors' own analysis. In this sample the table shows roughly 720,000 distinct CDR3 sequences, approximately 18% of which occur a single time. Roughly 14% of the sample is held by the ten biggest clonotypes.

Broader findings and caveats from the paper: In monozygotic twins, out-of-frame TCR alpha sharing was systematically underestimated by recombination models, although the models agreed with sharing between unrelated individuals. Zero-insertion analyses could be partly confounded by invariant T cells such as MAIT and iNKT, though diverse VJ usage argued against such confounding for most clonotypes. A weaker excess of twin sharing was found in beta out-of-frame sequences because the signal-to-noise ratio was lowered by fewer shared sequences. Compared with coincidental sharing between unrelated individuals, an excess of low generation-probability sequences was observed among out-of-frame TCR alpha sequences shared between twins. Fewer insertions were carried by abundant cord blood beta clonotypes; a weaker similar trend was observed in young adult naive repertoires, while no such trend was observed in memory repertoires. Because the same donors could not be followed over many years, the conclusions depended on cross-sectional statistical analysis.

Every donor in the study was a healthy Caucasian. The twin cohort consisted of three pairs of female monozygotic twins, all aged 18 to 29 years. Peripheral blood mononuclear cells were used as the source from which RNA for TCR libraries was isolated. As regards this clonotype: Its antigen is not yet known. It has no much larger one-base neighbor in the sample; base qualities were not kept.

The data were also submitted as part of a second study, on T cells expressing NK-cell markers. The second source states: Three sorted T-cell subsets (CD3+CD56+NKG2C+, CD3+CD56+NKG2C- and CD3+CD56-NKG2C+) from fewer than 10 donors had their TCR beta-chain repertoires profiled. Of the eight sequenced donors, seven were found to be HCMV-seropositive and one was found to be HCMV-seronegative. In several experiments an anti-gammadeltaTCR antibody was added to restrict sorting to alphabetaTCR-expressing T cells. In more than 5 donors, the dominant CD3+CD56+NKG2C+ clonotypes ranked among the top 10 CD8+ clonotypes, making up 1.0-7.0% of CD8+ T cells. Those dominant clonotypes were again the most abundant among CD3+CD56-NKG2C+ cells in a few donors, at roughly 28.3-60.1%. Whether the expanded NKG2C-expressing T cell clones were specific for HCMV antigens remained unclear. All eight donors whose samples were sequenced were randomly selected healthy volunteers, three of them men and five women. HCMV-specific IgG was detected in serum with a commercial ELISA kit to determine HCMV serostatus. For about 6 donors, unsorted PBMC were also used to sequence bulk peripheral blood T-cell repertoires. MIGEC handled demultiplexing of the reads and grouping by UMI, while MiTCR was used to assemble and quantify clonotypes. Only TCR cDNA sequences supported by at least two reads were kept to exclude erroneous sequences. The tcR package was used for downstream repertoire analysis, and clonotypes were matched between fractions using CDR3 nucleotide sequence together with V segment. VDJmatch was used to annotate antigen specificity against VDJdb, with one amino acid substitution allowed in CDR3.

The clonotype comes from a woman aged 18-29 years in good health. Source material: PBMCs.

This receptor carries the CDR3 CASSPPEGGNEKLFF. In nucleotides, the sequence is TGTGCCAGCTCACCACCGGAAGGGGGCAATGAAAAACTGTTTTTT. This sequence uses TRBV18 and TRBJ1-4, with 7 bases aligning to TRBD1. V is cut back by 0 bases and J by 5 bases, with 3 bases in the junction unmatched. The CDR3, from cysteine to phenylalanine, totals 15 residues. Only the CDR3 DNA stays, 45 bases, in frame from base 1. The germline V gene gives CDR1 as KGHSH and CDR2 as LQKENI.